Here is one TCR beta chain with its context. V dropped 5 bases and J dropped 7 bases, with 12 bases sitting between them. Germline lookup yields CDR1 MNHEY and CDR2 SVGAGI. CDR3 length equals 13 residues. The record originates from a study of T cell changes during pregnancy in multiple sclerosis. The assay was immunoSEQ multiplex PCR, and TCRdb's table has in-frame clones only and misses some. Among roughly 90,000 clones listed, 90% to 95% were seen once. V usage is TRBV6-5 and J usage is TRBJ1-5, with TRBD1 as a possible D gene (6 bases). Sequences were derived from peripheral blood, sampled in the third trimester of pregnancy. The origin of this receptor is a female donor with multiple sclerosis, enrolled in a pregnancy study. The CDR3 loop is CASSQGLRQPQHF. As DNA, the CDR3 is TGTGCCAGCAGTCAGGGGTTGCGGCAGCCCCAGCATTTT.